Below, 2 T cell receptor beta chains from the same sample are listed, as sequenced in a study of T cell repertoires in cytomegalovirus infection. Each CDR3 protein gets one entry after TCRdb re-called the reads with MiXCR. The data show 60,000 to 80,000 distinct CDR3 sequences, with around 20% seen just once and roughly two thirds held by the top ten. These receptors' targets are unknown. The material was CD8+ T cells from cultured PBMCs, obtained from culture after CMV antigen stimulation. Receptors originate from a human donor in good health (CMV status not recorded). Some clones in this sample may be carry-over from other donors' samples.

V usage is TRBV7-6 and J usage is TRBJ2-7; D perhaps matches TRBD1 (6 bases). Looked up from germline, CDR1 is SGHVS and CDR2 is FNYEAQ. Trimming left V 5 bases short and J 2 bases short, with 13 bases between. The CDR3 is 14 residues long. Here the CDR3 reads CASSSGDTAYEQYF. CDR3 nucleotide sequence: TGTGCCAGCAGCAGTGGGGACACCGCCTACGAGCAGTACTTC.

In its sample, this clonotype was seen a few times. The gene calls are TRBV7-6 and TRBJ2-3, with D uncertain. Germline-derived CDR1 and CDR2 are SGHVS and FNYEAQ. Trimming removed 1 base from V and 5 bases from J, with 10 bases in between. This CDR3 region has 14 residues. CDR3 nucleotide sequence: TGTGCCAGCAGCTTAGGGGCCGGAATAGATACGCAGTATTTT. It specifies CASSLGAGIDTQYF.